What follows are 9 T cell receptor beta chains derived from one specimen sequenced in a study of monozygotic twins with inflammatory bowel disease. TCRdb reprocessed the 5' RACE reads and stores each CDR3 protein as one record, lacking DNA. This sample's clone table lists about 110,000 distinct CDR3 sequences. Material: blood. These receptor sequences come from a human donor with ulcerative colitis or Crohn's disease, or a healthy co-twin of an affected twin (not recorded which).

The chain links TRBV14 to TRBJ2-2; TCRdb names TRBD2, which stays unverified in the absence of DNA. This CDR3 has 17 amino acids. Looked up from germline, CDR1 is SGHDN and CDR2 is FVKESK. Here the CDR3 reads CASSQSGRQTNTGELFF.

V is TRBV7-9 and J is TRBJ1-1. This CDR3 contains 13 residues. CDR1 and CDR2 (germline): SEHNR, FQNEAQ (reference sequence). This CDR3 is CASSLTVNTEAFF.

This chain's CDR3 is CASSERARGGGYTF. This rearrangement joins TRBV2 to TRBJ1-2; TCRdb names TRBD1, which stays unverified in the absence of DNA. The CDR3 runs to 14 residues. Germline CDR1 is SNHLY and CDR2 is FYNNEI.

V usage is TRBV4-3 and J usage is TRBJ2-4; TCRdb returns TRBD2, unconfirmable since there is no DNA. The CDR3 spans 20 residues. Germline V gene lookup returns CDR1 LGHNA and CDR2 YSLEER. CDR3 in amino acids: CASSLTFGLAGGALGSIQYF.

This chain connects TRBV2 to TRBJ1-1; without DNA, the TCRdb call of TRBD1 cannot be checked. CDR3 length equals 12 residues. Germline loops: CDR1 SNHLY, CDR2 FYNNEI. This CDR3 reads CASSGGYTEAFF. The variable domain in full, with the rest retrieved from reference TRBV2 and TRBJ1-1, is EPEVTQTPSHQVTQMGQEVILRCVPISNHLYFYWYRQILGQKVEFLVSFYNNEISEKSEIFDDQFSVERPDGSNFTLKIRSTKLEDSAMYFCASSGGYTEAFFGQGTRLTVV.

This rearrangement joins TRBV7-3 to TRBJ2-3; TCRdb returns TRBD1, unconfirmable since there is no DNA. CDR1 SGHTA and CDR2 FQGTGA come from the germline V gene. This CDR3 has 12 residues. The CDR3 protein is CASSLPGDTQYF.

The rearrangement uses TRBV20-1 and TRBJ1-5; checking the TCRdb D call of TRBD1 is not possible without DNA. Germline CDR1 is DFQATT and CDR2 is SNEGSKA (reference sequence). This CDR3 spans 15 amino acids. CDR3 region: CSASVLGQGNQPQHF.

The CDR3 region is CASSLGGGASTEAFF. This chain uses TRBV7-2 with TRBJ1-1; TCRdb returns TRBD1, unconfirmable since there is no DNA. CDR1 SGHTA and CDR2 FQGNSA come from the germline V gene. This CDR3 contains 15 residues.

The CDR3 protein is CATLFRDGSNTGELFF. The rearrangement joins TRBV6-1 to TRBJ2-2; TCRdb indicates TRBD1, and absent DNA this call remains unverified. Germline CDR1 MNHNS, CDR2 SASEGT. The length of the CDR3 is 16 residues.